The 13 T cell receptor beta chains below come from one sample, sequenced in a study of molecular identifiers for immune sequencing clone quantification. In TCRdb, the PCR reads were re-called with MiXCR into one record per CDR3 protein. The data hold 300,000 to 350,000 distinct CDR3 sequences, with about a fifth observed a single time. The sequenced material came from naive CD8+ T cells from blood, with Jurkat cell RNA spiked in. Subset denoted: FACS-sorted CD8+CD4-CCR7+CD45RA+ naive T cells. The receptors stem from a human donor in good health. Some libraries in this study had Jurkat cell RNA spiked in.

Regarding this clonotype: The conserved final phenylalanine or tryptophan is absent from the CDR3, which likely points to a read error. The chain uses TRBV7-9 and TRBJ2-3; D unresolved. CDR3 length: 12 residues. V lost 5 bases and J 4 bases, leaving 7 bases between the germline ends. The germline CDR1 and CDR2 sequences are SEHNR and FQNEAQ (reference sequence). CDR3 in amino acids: CASSPVSDTQYL. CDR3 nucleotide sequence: TGTGCCAGCAGCCCCGTGTCAGATACGCAGTATCTT.

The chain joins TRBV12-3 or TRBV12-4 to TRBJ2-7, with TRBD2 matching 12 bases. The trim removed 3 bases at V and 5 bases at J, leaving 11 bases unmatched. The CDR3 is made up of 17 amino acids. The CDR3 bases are TGTGCCAGCAGTTTGTTTGGACTAGCGGGAAACGGCCACGAGCAGTACTTC. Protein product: CASSLFGLAGNGHEQYF.

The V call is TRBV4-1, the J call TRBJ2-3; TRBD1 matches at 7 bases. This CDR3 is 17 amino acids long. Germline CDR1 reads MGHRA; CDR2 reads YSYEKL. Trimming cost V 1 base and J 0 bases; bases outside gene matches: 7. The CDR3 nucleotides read TGCGCCAGCAGCCAAGCGGACAGGAGAACTAGCACAGATACGCAGTATTTT. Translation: CASSQADRRTSTDTQYF.

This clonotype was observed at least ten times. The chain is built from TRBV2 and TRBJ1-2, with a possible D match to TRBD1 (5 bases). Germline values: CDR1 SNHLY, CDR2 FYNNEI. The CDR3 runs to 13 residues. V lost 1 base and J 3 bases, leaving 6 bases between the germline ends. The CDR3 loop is CASSEGGDYGYTF. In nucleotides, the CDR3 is TGTGCCAGCAGTGAAGGAGGGGACTATGGCTACACCTTC.

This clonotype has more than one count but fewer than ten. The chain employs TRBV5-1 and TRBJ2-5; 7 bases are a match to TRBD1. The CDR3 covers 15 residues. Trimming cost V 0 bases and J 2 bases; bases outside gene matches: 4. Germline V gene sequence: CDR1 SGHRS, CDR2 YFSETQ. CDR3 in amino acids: CASSLGTGTQETQYF. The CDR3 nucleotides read TGCGCCAGCAGCTTGGGGACAGGTACGCAAGAGACCCAGTACTTC.

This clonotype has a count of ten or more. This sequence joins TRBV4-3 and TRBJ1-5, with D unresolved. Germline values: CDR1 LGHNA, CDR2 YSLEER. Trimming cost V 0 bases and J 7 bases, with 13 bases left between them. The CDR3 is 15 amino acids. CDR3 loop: CASSQDRLVGQPQHF. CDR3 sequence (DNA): TGCGCCAGCAGCCAAGATCGTCTGGTTGGGCAGCCCCAGCATTTT.

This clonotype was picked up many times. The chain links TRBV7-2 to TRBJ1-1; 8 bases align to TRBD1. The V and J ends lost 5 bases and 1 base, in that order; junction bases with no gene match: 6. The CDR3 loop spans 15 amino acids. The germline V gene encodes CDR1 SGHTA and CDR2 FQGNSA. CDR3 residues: CASSLRQGTNTEAFF. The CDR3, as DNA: TGTGCCAGCAGCCTCAGACAGGGGACGAACACTGAAGCTTTCTTT. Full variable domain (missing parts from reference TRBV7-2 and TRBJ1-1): GAGVSQSPSNKVTEKGKDVELRCDPISGHTALYWYRQSLGQGLEFLIYFQGNSAPDKSGLPSDRFSAERTGGSVSTLTIQRTQQEDSAVYLCASSLRQGTNTEAFFGQGTRLTVV.

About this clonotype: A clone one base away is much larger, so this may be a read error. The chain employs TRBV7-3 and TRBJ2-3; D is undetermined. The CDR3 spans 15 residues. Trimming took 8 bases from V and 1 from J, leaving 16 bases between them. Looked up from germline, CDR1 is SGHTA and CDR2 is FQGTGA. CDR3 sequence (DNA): TGTGCCAGCGGTCAAGGGTGGGCCGGCACAGATACGCAGTATTTT. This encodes CASGQGWAGTDTQYF.

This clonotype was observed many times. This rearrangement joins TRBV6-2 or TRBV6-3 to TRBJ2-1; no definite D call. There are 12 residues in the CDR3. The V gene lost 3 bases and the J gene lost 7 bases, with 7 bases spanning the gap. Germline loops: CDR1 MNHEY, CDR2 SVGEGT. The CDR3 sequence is CASSYVGNEQFF. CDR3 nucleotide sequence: TGTGCCAGCAGTTATGTTGGGAATGAGCAGTTCTTC.

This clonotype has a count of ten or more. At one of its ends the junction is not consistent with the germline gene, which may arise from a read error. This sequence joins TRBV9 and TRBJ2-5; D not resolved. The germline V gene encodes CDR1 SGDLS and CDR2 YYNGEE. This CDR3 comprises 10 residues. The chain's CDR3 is CASSGIRFHF. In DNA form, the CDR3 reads TGTGCCAGCAGCGGGATTAGGTTTCACTTC. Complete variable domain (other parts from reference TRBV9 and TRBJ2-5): DSGVTQTPKHLITATGQRVTLRCSPRSGDLSVYWYQQSLDQGLQFLIQYYNGEERAKGNILERFSAQQFPDLHSELNLSSLELGDSALYFCASSGIRFHFGPGTRLLVL.

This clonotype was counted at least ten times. The CDR3 nucleotides are TGTGCCAGCAGCTGGACGAGCCGGGGGCCCCAGCATTTT. Translating it yields CASSWTSRGPQHF. This chain joins TRBV14 and TRBJ1-5; D call uncertain. Germline V gene lookup returns CDR1 SGHDN and CDR2 FVKESK. The length of the CDR3 is 13 residues. V was clipped by 5 bases and J by 9 bases, with 14 bases between them.

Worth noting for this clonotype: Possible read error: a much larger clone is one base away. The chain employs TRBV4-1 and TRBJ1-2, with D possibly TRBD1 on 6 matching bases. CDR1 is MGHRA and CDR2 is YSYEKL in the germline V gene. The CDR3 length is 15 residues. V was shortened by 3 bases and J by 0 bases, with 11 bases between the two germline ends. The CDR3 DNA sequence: TGCGCCAGCAGCCAGTCAGGACAGACTAACTATGGCTACACCTTC. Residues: CASSQSGQTNYGYTF.

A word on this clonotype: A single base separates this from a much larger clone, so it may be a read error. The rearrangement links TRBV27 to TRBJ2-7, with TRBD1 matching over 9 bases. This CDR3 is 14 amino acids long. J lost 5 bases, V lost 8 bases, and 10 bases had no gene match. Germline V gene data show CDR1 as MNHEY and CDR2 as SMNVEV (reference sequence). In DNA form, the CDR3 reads TGTGCCAGCGGCTATGGGACAGGGTTAGACGAGCAGTACTTC. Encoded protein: CASGYGTGLDEQYF.